This is a list of T cell receptor beta chains from one sample in a study of T cells in localized non-small cell lung cancer. TCRdb's table, derived via immunoSEQ multiplex PCR, lists solely in-frame clones and lacks some. This table holds more than 25,000 clones, around nine tenths found once. Sequencing used peripheral blood, obtained before any cancer treatment. All receptors derive from a female donor older than 55 with stage III squamous cell lung carcinoma. Both conserved end residues are part of each CDR3. A D gene is named only where the DNA matches it firmly. The size entry is marked missing in some rows and otherwise reads once, few, many or a size class.

abundance: .; v_gene: TRBV5-1; d_gene: TRBD2; j_gene: TRBJ2-5; len: 17; CDR3aa: CASSLGVAGDFQETQYF; CDR3nt: TGCGCCAGCAGCTTGGGGGTAGCGGGGGATTTTCAAGAGACCCAGTACTTC
abundance: .; v_gene: TRBV19; d_gene: .; j_gene: TRBJ1-2; len: 15; CDR3aa: CASSIDIGVLYGYTF; CDR3nt: TGTGCCAGTAGTATCGACATCGGTGTCCTATATGGCTACACCTTC
abundance: .; v_gene: TRBV6-5; d_gene: .; j_gene: TRBJ2-2; len: 15; CDR3aa: CASTPVGRNTGELFF; CDR3nt: TGTGCCAGCACCCCGGTGGGCCGAAACACCGGGGAGCTGTTTTTT
abundance: .; v_gene: TRBV10-3; d_gene: TRBD1; j_gene: TRBJ1-2; len: 13; CDR3aa: CAIRQGEDYGYTF; CDR3nt: TGTGCCATCAGACAGGGGGAGGACTATGGCTACACCTTC
abundance: .; v_gene: TRBV5-1; d_gene: TRBD1; j_gene: TRBJ1-2; len: 13; CDR3aa: CASSWGTGEGYTF; CDR3nt: TGCGCCAGCAGCTGGGGGACAGGGGAAGGCTACACCTTC
abundance: .; v_gene: TRBV28; d_gene: .; j_gene: TRBJ1-6; len: 14; CDR3aa: CASSLSRVNSPLHF; CDR3nt: TGTGCCAGCAGTTTATCCCGGGTGAATTCACCCCTCCACTTT
abundance: .; v_gene: TRBV5-4; d_gene: TRBD1; j_gene: TRBJ2-5; len: 13; CDR3aa: CASSFGDRETQYF; CDR3nt: TGTGCCAGCAGCTTCGGGGACAGGGAGACCCAGTACTTC
abundance: .; v_gene: TRBV5-4; d_gene: TRBD2; j_gene: TRBJ2-2; len: 17; CDR3aa: CASSLETSGGATGELFF; CDR3nt: TGTGCCAGCAGCTTGGAGACTAGCGGGGGGGCGACCGGGGAGCTGTTTTTT
abundance: .; v_gene: TRBV2; d_gene: TRBD2; j_gene: TRBJ2-1; len: 14; CDR3aa: CASGLAGDYNEQFF; CDR3nt: TGTGCCAGTGGACTAGCGGGAGATTACAATGAGCAGTTCTTC
abundance: .; v_gene: TRBV9; d_gene: TRBD2; j_gene: TRBJ2-5; len: 14; CDR3aa: CASSVGGGEETQYF; CDR3nt: TGTGCCAGCAGCGTAGGTGGGGGGGAGGAGACCCAGTACTTC
abundance: .; v_gene: TRBV5-4; d_gene: .; j_gene: TRBJ1-4; len: 14; CDR3aa: CASSLRQSNEKLFF; CDR3nt: TGTGCCAGCAGCTTGAGACAGTCGAATGAAAAACTGTTTTTT
abundance: .; v_gene: TRBV7-9; d_gene: .; j_gene: TRBJ2-7; len: 14; CDR3aa: CASSVLGQTYEQYF; CDR3nt: TGTGCCAGCAGCGTTTTAGGGCAGACCTACGAGCAGTACTTC
abundance: .; v_gene: TRBV4-1; d_gene: TRBD1; j_gene: TRBJ2-2; len: 19; CDR3aa: CASSQDGHRTGVGTGELFF; CDR3nt: TGCGCCAGCAGCCAAGATGGACATAGGACAGGGGTGGGGACCGGGGAGCTGTTTTTT
abundance: once; v_gene: TRBV5-1; d_gene: .; j_gene: TRBJ2-5; len: 14; CDR3aa: CASSLVNPGETQYF; CDR3nt: TGCGCCAGCAGCTTGGTGAATCCGGGAGAGACCCAGTACTTC
abundance: .; v_gene: TRBV28; d_gene: TRBD1; j_gene: TRBJ1-4; len: 17; CDR3aa: CASSLYRGQGSNEKLFF; CDR3nt: TGTGCCAGCAGTTTATACAGGGGGCAAGGGTCTAATGAAAAACTGTTTTTT
abundance: .; v_gene: TRBV7-3; d_gene: .; j_gene: TRBJ1-6; len: 15; CDR3aa: CASSIQGTYNSPLHF; CDR3nt: TGTGCCAGCAGCATACAGGGAACCTATAATTCACCCCTCCACTTT
abundance: .; v_gene: TRBV29-1; d_gene: TRBD1; j_gene: TRBJ2-5; len: 15; CDR3aa: CSVGDRDRGQETQYF; CDR3nt: TGCAGCGTCGGGGACCGGGACAGGGGGCAAGAGACCCAGTACTTC
abundance: .; v_gene: TRBV27; d_gene: TRBD2; j_gene: TRBJ2-1; len: 17; CDR3aa: CASSFPGLAGVYNEQFF; CDR3nt: TGTGCCAGCAGTTTCCCCGGACTAGCGGGGGTATACAATGAGCAGTTCTTC
abundance: .; v_gene: TRBV11-2; d_gene: TRBD2; j_gene: TRBJ2-4; len: 19; CDR3aa: CASSPASGSYGRAKNIQYF; CDR3nt: TGTGCCAGCAGCCCCGCTAGCGGGAGTTATGGAAGGGCCAAAAACATTCAGTACTTC
abundance: .; v_gene: TRBV7-2; d_gene: .; j_gene: TRBJ1-2; len: 14; CDR3aa: CASSLVASGDGYTF; CDR3nt: TGTGCCAGCAGCCTCGTTGCTTCGGGGGATGGCTACACCTTC
abundance: .; v_gene: TRBV4-1; d_gene: .; j_gene: TRBJ1-2; len: 14; CDR3aa: CASSPPAGAYGYTF; CDR3nt: TGTGCCAGCAGCCCCCCCGCGGGAGCCTATGGCTACACCTTC
abundance: .; v_gene: TRBV28; d_gene: .; j_gene: TRBJ1-3; len: 14; CDR3aa: CASSLWERGNTIYF; CDR3nt: TGTGCCAGCAGTTTATGGGAACGTGGAAACACCATATATTTT